The 21 T cell receptor beta chains reported below all come from one sample, sequenced in a study of identical twins. TCRdb re-analysed the 5' RACE reads in MiXCR, keeping a single row per CDR3 protein. The sample records approximately 600,000 distinct CDR3 sequences, just over 7% being singletons. This same sample was also taken into another study, of yellow fever vaccine responses in identical twins.

The sample consisted of PBMCs. Receptor source: a young woman in good health.

This clonotype was picked up many times. The chain is built from TRBV6-1 and TRBJ2-3; TRBD2 aligns across 13 bases. V was pared by 6 bases and J by 4 bases, with 4 bases of the junction left unmatched. The CDR3 has 15 amino acids. Germline lookup yields CDR1 MNHNS and CDR2 SASEGT. CDR3 in amino acids: CASRKLAGGSDTQYF. CDR3 DNA: TGTGCCAGCAGAAAACTAGCGGGAGGGTCAGATACGCAGTATTTT.

This clonotype was counted only a few times. The rearrangement uses TRBV28 and TRBJ2-1, with D perhaps matching TRBD1 (6 bases). The CDR3 has 15 residues. In germline, CDR1 is MDHEN, CDR2 SYDVKM. Trimming cost V 6 bases and J 0 bases, with 12 bases left between them. The CDR3 nucleotides read TGTGCCAGCAGACAGGGTGGGGGCTCCTACAATGAGCAGTTCTTC. It encodes CASRQGGGSYNEQFF.

The genes are TRBV7-3 and TRBJ2-1; 13 bases fit TRBD2. V gave up 5 bases and J gave up 9 bases; unmatched junction bases: 10. This CDR3 has 16 residues. The V gene's germline CDR1 is SGHTA and CDR2 FQGTGA. CDR3 bases: TGTGCCAGCAGCAATCCGGGACTAGCGGGGTCTATTGAGCAGTTCTTC. Translation: CASSNPGLAGSIEQFF.

This chain uses TRBV12-3 or TRBV12-4 with TRBJ1-2; D uncertain. The CDR3 contains 12 residues. V lost 6 bases, J lost 8 bases, and 13 bases lay in between. The CDR3 DNA is TGTGCCAGCAGCCCAACCCCTGGGGGCTACACCTTC. Its translation is CASSPTPGGYTF.

This clonotype was seen a handful of times. This chain connects TRBV5-5 to TRBJ2-1; no clear D. The germline V gene encodes CDR1 SGHKS and CDR2 YYEKEE (reference sequence). Between the trimmed V and J ends, which lost 4 bases and 2 bases, there was a span of 13 bases. The CDR3 contains 15 residues. The CDR3 DNA reads TGTGCCAGCAGCCCAACTTGGGCAACCTACAATGAGCAGTTCTTC. Amino acids: CASSPTWATYNEQFF.

The CDR3 DNA is TGTGCCAGCAGCTTAGTGGTGTGTGGGCGCAGGGAGATTAATGAAAAACTGTTTTTT. It yields the protein CASSLVVCGRREINEKLFF. The chain links TRBV7-8 to TRBJ1-4; D is perhaps TRBD1 (5 bases). The CDR3 loop spans 19 amino acids. V was trimmed by 1 base and J by 4 bases, leaving 22 bases between them. Germline V CDR1 and CDR2: SGHVS, FQNEAQ. The complete variable domain, with remaining parts taken from reference TRBV7-8 and TRBJ1-4, reads GAGVSQSPRYKVAKRGQDVALRCDPISGHVSLFWYQQALGQGPEFLTYFQNEAQLDKSGLPSDRFFAERPEGSVSTLKIQRTQQEDSAVYLCASSLVVCGRREINEKLFFGSGTQLSVL.

There are a few counts of this clonotype. The chain uses TRBV10-2 and TRBJ1-1; D remains unclear. CDR1 WSHSY and CDR2 SAAADI come from the germline V gene. The V and J ends lost 7 bases and 1 base respectively, with 13 bases between them. This CDR3 contains 14 residues. Here the CDR3 DNA reads TGCGCCAGCAAGAGTGGAGGCGCGAACACTGAAGCTTTCTTT. It is translated as CASKSGGANTEAFF.

J is TRBJ2-7 and V is TRBV27; D not certain. Per germline, CDR1 MNHEY and CDR2 SMNVEV (reference sequence). V dropped 7 bases and J dropped 4 bases, with 14 bases sitting between them. This CDR3 comprises 13 residues. CDR3 DNA: TGTGCCAGCATCTCGCACACGGGTTACGAGCAGTACTTC. Translating it yields CASISHTGYEQYF.

This chain uses TRBV4-1 with TRBJ2-5, with D possibly matching TRBD2 (7 bases). CDR1 MGHRA and CDR2 YSYEKL come from the germline V gene. The V end was cut by 0 bases, the J end by 5 bases, with 16 bases between. This CDR3 spans 16 amino acids. The CDR3 is CASSQDKGGGRETQYF. In nucleotides, the CDR3 is TGCGCCAGCAGCCAAGATAAGGGAGGGGGTCGGGAGACCCAGTACTTC.

At least ten counts were recorded for this clonotype. V gene TRBV12-3 or TRBV12-4 combines with J gene TRBJ2-3; D gene ambiguous. This CDR3 is built from 16 residues. V lost 6 bases, J lost 0 bases, and 16 bases lay in between. CDR3 sequence (DNA): TGTGCCAGCAGCAAAGGTAGCCCTCCTAGCACAGATACGCAGTATTTT. Protein product: CASSKGSPPSTDTQYF.

This clonotype was found a few times. The CDR3 is CASRITGTGSYEQYF. The CDR3 nucleotides are TGTGCCAGCAGGATAACCGGGACAGGCTCCTACGAGCAGTACTTC. The chain employs TRBV12-3 or TRBV12-4 and TRBJ2-7, with 8 positions matching TRBD1. Unmatched junction bases numbered 7, after V lost 6 bases and J lost 0 bases. The CDR3 extends over 15 amino acids.

V usage is TRBV6-5 and J usage is TRBJ2-3; D could derive from TRBD1 or TRBD2 (6 bases each). The CDR3 consists of 14 residues. Germline CDR1 is MNHEY and CDR2 is SVGAGI. Trimming took off 1 base at V and 8 bases at J, with 13 bases between the two ends. This chain's CDR3 is CASSYFQQGGTQYF. CDR3 nucleotide sequence: TGTGCCAGCAGTTACTTCCAACAGGGAGGTACGCAGTATTTT.

The sample holds one count of this clonotype. Just one base apart from a much larger clone, this may be a read error. The chain has TRBV5-5 and TRBJ2-5; D is possibly TRBD2 (5 bases). The V and J ends lost 3 bases and 5 bases respectively, with 17 bases between them. CDR1 SGHKS and CDR2 YYEKEE come from the germline V gene (reference sequence). The CDR3 has 15 residues. The CDR3 DNA follows: TGTGCCAGCAGCTCTCCAGCGGACCGAGGCGAGACCCAGTACTTC. This translates into CASSSPADRGETQYF.

Ten or more counts support this clonotype. The chain links TRBV20-1 to TRBJ2-1, with a weak D call TRBD2 (6 bases). Germline lookup yields CDR1 DFQATT and CDR2 SNEGSKA (reference sequence). V was pared by 6 bases and J by 5 bases, with 14 bases between. The CDR3 length is 13 residues. The CDR3 DNA is TGCAGTGCAAAGAGGTCGGGGGACAATGAGCAGTTCTTC. It encodes CSAKRSGDNEQFF.

Only a few counts were recorded for this clonotype. V and J are TRBV3-1 and TRBJ1-3, with D unresolved. The CDR3 sequence is 14 residues long. Trimming removed 3 bases at V and 1 base at J, with 7 bases between. Germline loops: CDR1 LGHDT, CDR2 YNNKEL (reference sequence). CDR3 sequence: CASSHDTSGNTIYF. The CDR3 DNA sequence: TGTGCCAGCAGCCATGACACTTCTGGAAACACCATATATTTT.

This clonotype appeared a few times. The chain has TRBV10-3 and TRBJ2-1; 7 bases are a match to TRBD2. Unmatched junction bases numbered 12, after V lost 0 bases and J lost 7 bases. The CDR3 totals 17 residues. The germline CDR1 and CDR2 sequences are ENHRY and SYGVKD. CDR3 nucleotide sequence: TGTGCCATCAGTGAGTCTTCTAGCGGCCTGCGGAGGAATGAGCAGTTCTTC. Its protein product is CAISESSSGLRRNEQFF.

This clonotype was detected many times. V is TRBV7-9 and J is TRBJ2-2; D is uncertain. Germline V gene lookup returns CDR1 SEHNR and CDR2 FQNEAQ (reference sequence). The CDR3 runs 11 residues. V lost 5 bases, J lost 8 bases, and 6 bases lay in between. This CDR3 is CASSPQGELFF. The CDR3 nucleotides are TGTGCCAGCAGCCCTCAGGGGGAGCTGTTTTTT.

Note on this clonotype: This sequence may be a read error, since a much larger clone differs from it by one base. This chain links TRBV28 with TRBJ2-5; D possibly corresponds to TRBD2 (6 bases). The CDR3 has 16 amino acids. CDR1 is MDHEN and CDR2 is SYDVKM in the germline V gene. The CDR3 region has the DNA TGTCCCAGCAGTCCCCGGGGAGGAGGACCAAAAGAGACCCAGTACTTC. Protein sequence: CPSSPRGGGPKETQYF.

The chain recombines TRBV5-1 with TRBJ1-2; TRBD1 aligns across 7 bases. This CDR3 has 15 amino acids. The V gene end was trimmed by 0 bases and the J gene end by 8 bases; junction bases not matched to a gene: 10. The germline CDR1 and CDR2 sequences are SGHRS and YFSETQ. The CDR3 bases are TGCGCCAGCAGCTTGGGCGACAGGGCGGCGTACGGCTACACCTTC. Protein sequence: CASSLGDRAAYGYTF.

This chain connects TRBV11-3 to TRBJ2-1; a possible D gene is TRBD2 (6 bases). Per germline, CDR1 SGHNT and CDR2 YENEEA. V lost 3 bases and J 12 bases, leaving 18 bases between the germline ends. This CDR3 has 14 residues. The CDR3: CASSFGGTPSGQFF. The CDR3 coding sequence is TGTGCCAGCAGCTTTGGGGGGACCCCTTCGGGGCAGTTCTTC.

The chain carries TRBV3-1 and TRBJ1-5; D unresolved. The CDR3 has 13 residues. Between the trimmed V and J ends, which lost 3 bases and 5 bases, there was a span of 8 bases. The germline V gene encodes CDR1 LGHDT and CDR2 YNNKEL (reference sequence). The chain's CDR3 is CASSHDPDQPQHF. The DNA for the CDR3 is TGTGCCAGCAGCCATGATCCTGATCAGCCCCAGCATTTT.